Below, one T cell receptor beta chain is given with its context. In the original workflow: Amplifying reference gene primers gave estimates of nucleated cell counts. This table comes from immunoSEQ multiplex PCR, and its TCRdb copy is limited to in-frame clones, with some not included. V, J and clone size were drawn from that table, and D and trimming were deduced from the DNA. Of roughly 110,000 clones in the sample, over 70% were seen once. This entry is derived from a study of blood T cell repertoires in COVID-19. Per the germline V gene, CDR1 is SGDLS and CDR2 is YYNGEE. Between the trimmed V and J ends, which lost 3 bases and 6 bases, there was a span of 21 bases. The CDR3 has 17 amino acids.

The gene calls are TRBV9 and TRBJ2-2, with D possibly being TRBD2 (5 bases). This TCR came from a man aged 50 to 60 with acute or convalescent COVID-19. The source material was peripheral blood. CDR3 in amino acids: CASSATYNGRVAGELFF. The CDR3 DNA follows: TGTGCCAGCAGCGCCACCTACAATGGGCGGGTCGCCGGGGAGCTGTTTTTT.